There are a few counts of the clone carrying this TCR beta chain. What it binds is unknown. This sample stems from a study of shared clonotypes between healthy human individuals. The study, taken as a whole, reports: Genetic and exposure-history diversity was limited by the few donors. Clonotypes that were shared across four donors made up 4.5% to 5% of naive CD4 clonotypes.

The authors split each subset's genomic DNA evenly across several immunoSEQ plates. Clones were read by immunoSEQ multiplex PCR, and TCRdb kept only the in-frame ones, dropping some. The repertoire has about 680,000 clones, more than 70% of them found once; the top ten carry around 2%. Germline V gene sequence: CDR1 SGHRS, CDR2 YFSETQ. V was shortened by 7 bases and J by 2 bases, with 15 bases between the two germline ends. CDR3 size: 14 residues. This sequence originates from a woman aged 25 to 45 in good health. The V gene is TRBV5-1, the J gene TRBJ2-5, with unresolved D. Sequencing input: memory CD4+ T cells sorted from blood. Specified subset: CD45RA-negative fraction. CDR3 region: CASQYGFGQETQYF. The CDR3 DNA reads TGCGCCAGCCAGTACGGGTTTGGTCAAGAGACCCAGTACTTC.